This TCR beta chain was found in a study of blood T cell repertoires in COVID-19. Profiling relied on immunoSEQ multiplex PCR, and the TCRdb table lists in-frame clones only, not all of them. This sample yields roughly 140,000 clones, of which over 80% are seen a single time; less than 7% belongs to the top ten. Germline V lookup: CDR1 SGHNT, CDR2 YYREEE (reference sequence). Trimming took 3 bases from V and 4 from J, leaving 10 bases between them. The CDR3 sequence is 13 residues long. The material sequenced was PBMCs or T cells enriched from blood (not recorded which). J is TRBJ1-1 and V is TRBV5-4, with D unresolved. This TCR came from a woman aged 40 to 50 who had recovered from COVID-19. The CDR3 sequence is CASSSGVLTEAFF. The CDR3, as DNA: TGTGCCAGCAGCTCCGGGGTGCTCACTGAAGCTTTCTTT.